The clone carrying this T cell receptor beta chain was found once. Looked up from germline, CDR1 is SEHNR and CDR2 is FQNEAQ (reference sequence). The germline V and J ends were trimmed by 6 bases and 1 base, with 16 bases remaining between them. The length of the CDR3 is 15 residues. The data were produced by immunoSEQ multiplex PCR, yet TCRdb's version contains in-frame clones alone and is incomplete. The sample shows 25,000 to 35,000 clones, roughly 90% of them seen only once. The data originate from a study of T cell changes during pregnancy in multiple sclerosis. The sample consisted of CD8+ T cells from peripheral blood mononuclear cells, taken in the first trimester of pregnancy. The receptor was derived from a female donor with multiple sclerosis, enrolled in a pregnancy study. V usage is TRBV7-9 and J usage is TRBJ2-7, with D perhaps TRBD1 (5 bases). The CDR3: CASSRVGALSYEQYF. For the CDR3, the DNA is TGTGCCAGCAGTCGAGTAGGGGCATTATCCTACGAGCAGTACTTC.